Listed below are T cell receptor beta chains from one sample, sequenced in a study of T cell repertoires in cytomegalovirus infection. TCRdb fed the reads into MiXCR, producing one record per CDR3 protein. The data contain 200,000 to 250,000 distinct CDR3 sequences, about 20% of them singletons. Sequencing input: CD8+ T cells from PBMCs. The source of these receptors is a human donor in good health (CMV status not recorded). Some clones in this sample may be carry-over from other donors' samples. Each CDR3 is given with its conserved first and last residue.

TRBJ1-6 TRBV20-1 CSARDIGYSPLHF
TRBJ2-5 TRBV2 CASSEKGVKVGAETQYF
TRBJ1-1 TRBV7-9 CASSLGELDRGNTEAFF
TRBJ1-5 TRBV5-6 CASSLGRDNQPQHF
TRBJ1-2 TRBV20-1 CSASDYRASYGYTF
TRBJ2-7 TRBV27 CASSFTDRDLYF
TRBJ2-7 TRBV20-1 CSASLAGVLYEQYF
TRBJ2-2 TRBV7-9 CASSGRDRFNTGELFF
TRBJ2-7 TRBV2 CAIGREQYF
TRBJ1-2 TRBV20-1 CSAHTGVGYGYTF
TRBJ2-7 TRBV29-1 CSVVDSSYEQYF
TRBJ1-1 TRBV10-3 CAATGGLNTEAFF
TRBJ1-4 TRBV27 CATVGPGSEKLFF
TRBJ1-1 TRBV7-2 CASSRGRNTEAFF
TRBJ1-6 TRBV2 CASSEALQATTYNSPLHF
TRBJ2-3 TRBV7-6 CASSLLGTDTQYF
TRBJ2-1 TRBV6-8 CASSYSGTSAHEQFF
TRBJ2-1 TRBV27 CASSRGWDLAGGGNEQFF
TRBJ1-4 TRBV4-1 CASSQEWRATNEKLFF
TRBJ1-5 TRBV7-8 CASSLLLTGLNQPQHF
TRBJ1-4 TRBV27 CASSILASDEKLFF
TRBJ2-6 TRBV30 CAWSISGANVLTF
TRBJ2-7 TRBV7-8 CASSLMQGSLEQYF
TRBJ1-5 TRBV9 CASSRRGGQPQHF
TRBJ1-1 TRBV15 CATSRRMNTEAFF
TRBJ1-5 TRBV28 CASTLSGGLSQPQHF
TRBJ1-1 TRBV6-6 CASIVGTEAFF
TRBJ1-1 TRBV14 CASQGALNTEAFF
TRBJ2-3 TRBV4-1 CASSQVPRGPADTQYF
TRBJ2-3 TRBV5-5 CASSVGLALTDTQYF
TRBJ1-1 TRBV29-1 CSPTGIMNTEAFF
TRBJ1-1 TRBV7-8 CASSPTGGNPNTEAFF
TRBJ2-1 TRBV7-6 CASSLRDRGLPLPYNEQFF
TRBJ2-3 TRBV2 CASSGERQFTDTQYF
TRBJ2-1 TRBV5-4 CASGPGPREQFF
TRBJ2-5 TRBV7-2 CASSSGRWETQYF
TRBJ2-1 TRBV20-1 CSAPTSGGYNEQFF
TRBJ2-2 TRBV7-2 CASSSGQGLAAGELFF
TRBJ1-6 TRBV7-6 CASSRRKTGSSYNSPLHF
TRBJ2-7 TRBV7-6 CASSSLDWYEQYF
TRBJ2-1 TRBV7-2 CASQPWAGADEQFF
TRBJ2-2 TRBV29-1 CSVEVTGELFF
TRBJ1-3 TRBV7-8 CASSEPGPTSGNTIYF
TRBJ2-7 TRBV28 CASRGQLIYEQYF
TRBJ2-6 TRBV3-1 CASSKDGANVLTF
TRBJ2-1 TRBV29-1 CSVEGTVYNEQFF
TRBJ1-1 TRBV7-8 CASSLIPGSAEAFF
TRBJ2-2 TRBV6-2/TRBV6-3 CASRTTGGPGELFF
TRBJ2-7 TRBV4-2 CASSQNALRYEQYF